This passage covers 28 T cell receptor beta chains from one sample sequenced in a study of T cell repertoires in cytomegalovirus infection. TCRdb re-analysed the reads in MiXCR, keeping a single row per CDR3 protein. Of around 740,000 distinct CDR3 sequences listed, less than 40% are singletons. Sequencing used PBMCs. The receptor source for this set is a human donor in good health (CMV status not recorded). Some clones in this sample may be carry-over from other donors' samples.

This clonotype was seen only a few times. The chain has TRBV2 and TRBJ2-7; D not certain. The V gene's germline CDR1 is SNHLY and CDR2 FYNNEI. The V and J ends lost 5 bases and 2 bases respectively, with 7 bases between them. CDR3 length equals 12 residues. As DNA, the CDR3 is TGTGCCAGCAGTCAGGAACCCTACGAGCAGTACTTC. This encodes CASSQEPYEQYF.

The chain's CDR3 is CASSFFRDRETEAFF. The CDR3 nucleotides are TGTGCCAGCAGCTTCTTCCGGGACAGGGAGACTGAAGCTTTCTTT. The J gene is TRBJ1-1, the V gene TRBV6-6; the match to TRBD1 covers 9 bases. Losses at the gene ends were 6 bases for V and 5 bases for J; bases not matched to a gene: 10. The CDR3 runs 15 residues. In germline, CDR1 is MNHNY, CDR2 SVGAGI (reference sequence).

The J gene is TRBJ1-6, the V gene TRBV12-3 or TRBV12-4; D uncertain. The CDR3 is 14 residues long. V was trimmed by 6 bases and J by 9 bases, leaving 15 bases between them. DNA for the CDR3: TGTGCCAGCAGCATCCGGTCTGAGAGTTCACCCCTCCACTTT. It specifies CASSIRSESSPLHF.

CDR3 in DNA: TGTGCCAGCAGCCCCCAAACGTTAGACAATGAGCAGTTCTTC. This translates into CASSPQTLDNEQFF. The chain carries TRBV7-6 and TRBJ2-1, with no clear D. The CDR3 runs to 14 residues. V lost 5 bases to trimming and J lost 5 bases, with 13 bases between them. CDR1 and CDR2 (germline): SGHVS, FNYEAQ.

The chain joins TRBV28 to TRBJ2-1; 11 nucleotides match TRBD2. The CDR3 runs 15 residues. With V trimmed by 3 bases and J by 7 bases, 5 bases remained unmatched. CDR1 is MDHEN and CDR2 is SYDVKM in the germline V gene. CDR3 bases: TGTGCCAGCAGTTTTCAGGGACTAGCGGATAATGAGCAGTTCTTC. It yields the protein CASSFQGLADNEQFF.

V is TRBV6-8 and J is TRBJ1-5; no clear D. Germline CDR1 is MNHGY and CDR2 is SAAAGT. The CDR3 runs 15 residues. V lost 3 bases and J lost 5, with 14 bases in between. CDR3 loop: CASSYSPNTDQPQHF. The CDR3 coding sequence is TGTGCCAGCAGTTATAGCCCGAACACCGATCAGCCCCAGCATTTT.

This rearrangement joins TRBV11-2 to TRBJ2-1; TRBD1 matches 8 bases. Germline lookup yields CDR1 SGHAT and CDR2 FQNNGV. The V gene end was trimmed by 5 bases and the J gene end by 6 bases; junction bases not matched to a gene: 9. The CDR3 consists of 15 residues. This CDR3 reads CASSLDRVPFNEQFF. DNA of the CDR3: TGTGCCAGCAGCCTGGACAGGGTACCCTTCAATGAGCAGTTCTTC.

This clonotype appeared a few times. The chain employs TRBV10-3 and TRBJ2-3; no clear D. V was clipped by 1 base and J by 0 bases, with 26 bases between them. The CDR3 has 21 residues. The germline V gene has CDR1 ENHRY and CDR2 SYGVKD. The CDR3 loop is CAISEFVSRAATVSSTDTQYF. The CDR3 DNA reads TGTGCCATCAGTGAGTTCGTTTCCCGGGCTGCGACTGTTTCTAGCACAGATACGCAGTATTTT.

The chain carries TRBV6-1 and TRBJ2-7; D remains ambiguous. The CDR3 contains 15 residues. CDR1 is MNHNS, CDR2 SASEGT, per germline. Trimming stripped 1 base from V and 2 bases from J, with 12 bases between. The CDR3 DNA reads TGTGCCAGCAGTGAAGTGGCCCCGTCCCCCTACGAGCAGTACTTC. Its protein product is CASSEVAPSPYEQYF.

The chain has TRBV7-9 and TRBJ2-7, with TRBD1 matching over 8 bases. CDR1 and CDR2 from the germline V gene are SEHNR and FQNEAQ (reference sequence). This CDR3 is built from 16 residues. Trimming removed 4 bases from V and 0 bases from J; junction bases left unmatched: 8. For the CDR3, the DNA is TGTGCCAGCAGCTCCCCCCGGGACAGGCACTCCTACGAGCAGTACTTC. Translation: CASSSPRDRHSYEQYF.

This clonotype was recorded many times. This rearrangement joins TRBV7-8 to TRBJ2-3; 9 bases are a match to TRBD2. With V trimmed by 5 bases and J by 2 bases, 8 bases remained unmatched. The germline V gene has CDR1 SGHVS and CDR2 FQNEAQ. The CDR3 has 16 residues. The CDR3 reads CASSPRGLAVTDTQYF. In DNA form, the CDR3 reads TGTGCCAGCAGCCCGAGGGGACTAGCAGTCACAGATACGCAGTATTTT.

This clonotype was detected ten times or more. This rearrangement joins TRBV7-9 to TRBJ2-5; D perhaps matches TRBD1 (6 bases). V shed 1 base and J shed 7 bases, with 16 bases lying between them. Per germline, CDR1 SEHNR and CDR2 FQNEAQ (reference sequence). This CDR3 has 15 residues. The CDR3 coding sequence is TGTGCCAGCAGCTTAGAGGGGGATAGGAGAGTGACCCAGTACTTC. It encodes CASSLEGDRRVTQYF.

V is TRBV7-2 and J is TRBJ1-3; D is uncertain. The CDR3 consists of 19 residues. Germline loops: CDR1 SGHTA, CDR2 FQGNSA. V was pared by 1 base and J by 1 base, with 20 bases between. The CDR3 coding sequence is TGTGCCAGCAGCTTAGATGGCGCCAGGTTTATTTCGTCTGGAAACACCATATATTTT. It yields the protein CASSLDGARFISSGNTIYF.

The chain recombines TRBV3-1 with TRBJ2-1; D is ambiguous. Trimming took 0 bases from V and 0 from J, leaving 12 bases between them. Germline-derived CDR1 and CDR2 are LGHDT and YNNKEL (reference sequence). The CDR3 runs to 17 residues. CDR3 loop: CASSQDTSASSYNEQFF. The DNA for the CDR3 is TGTGCCAGCAGCCAAGATACTTCGGCTAGCTCCTACAATGAGCAGTTCTTC.

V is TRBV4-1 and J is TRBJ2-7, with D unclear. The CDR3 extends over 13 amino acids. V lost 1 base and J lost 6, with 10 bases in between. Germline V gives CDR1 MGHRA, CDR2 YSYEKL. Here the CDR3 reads CASSQGTVVEQYF. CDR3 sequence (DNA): TGCGCCAGCAGCCAAGGCACCGTTGTCGAGCAGTACTTC.

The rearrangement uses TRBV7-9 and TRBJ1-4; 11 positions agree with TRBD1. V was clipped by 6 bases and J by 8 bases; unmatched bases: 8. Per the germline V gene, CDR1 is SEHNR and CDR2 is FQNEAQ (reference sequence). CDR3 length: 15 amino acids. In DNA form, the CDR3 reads TGTGCCAGCAGTCGGAGGACAGGGGGCTTGGAAAAACTGTTTTTT. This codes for CASSRRTGGLEKLFF. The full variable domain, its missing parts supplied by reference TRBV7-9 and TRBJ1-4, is DTGVSQNPRHKITKRGQNVTFRCDPISEHNRLYWYRQTLGQGPEFLTYFQNEAQLEKSRLLSDRFSAERPKGSFSTLEIQRTEQGDSAMYLCASSRRTGGLEKLFFGSGTQLSVL.

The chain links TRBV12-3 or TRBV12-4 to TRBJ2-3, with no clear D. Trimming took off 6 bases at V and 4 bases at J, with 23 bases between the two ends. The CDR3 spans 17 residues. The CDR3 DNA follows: TGTGCCAGCAGAGATAACGGACGGGCAATTCGCCCAGATACGCAGTATTTT. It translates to CASRDNGRAIRPDTQYF.

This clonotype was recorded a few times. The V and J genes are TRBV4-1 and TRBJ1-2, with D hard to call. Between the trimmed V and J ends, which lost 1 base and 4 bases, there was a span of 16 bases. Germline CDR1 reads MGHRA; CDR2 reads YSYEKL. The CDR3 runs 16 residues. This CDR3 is CASSQVYSWTSYGYTF. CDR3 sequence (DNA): TGCGCCAGCAGCCAAGTTTATTCGTGGACCTCCTATGGCTACACCTTC.

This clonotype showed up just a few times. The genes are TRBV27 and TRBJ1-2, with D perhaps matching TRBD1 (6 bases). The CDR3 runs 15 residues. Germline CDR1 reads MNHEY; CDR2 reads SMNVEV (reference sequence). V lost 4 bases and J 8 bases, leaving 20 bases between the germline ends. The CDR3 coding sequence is TGTGCCAGCAGTTCCCCACAGGGAGGAGTGCGGGGCTACACCTTC. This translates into CASSSPQGGVRGYTF.

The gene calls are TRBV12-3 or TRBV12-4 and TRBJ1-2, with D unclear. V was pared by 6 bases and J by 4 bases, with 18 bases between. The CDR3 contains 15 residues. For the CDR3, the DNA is TGTGCCAGCAGCCCGGCCGATCGAGGGTTCTATGGCTACACCTTC. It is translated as CASSPADRGFYGYTF.

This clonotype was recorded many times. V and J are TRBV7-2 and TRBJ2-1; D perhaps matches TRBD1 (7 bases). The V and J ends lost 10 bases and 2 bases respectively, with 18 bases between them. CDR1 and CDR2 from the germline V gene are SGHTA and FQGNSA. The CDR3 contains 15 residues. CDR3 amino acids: CATHGGRGPYNEQFF. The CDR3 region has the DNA TGTGCCACCCACGGGGGTAGGGGGCCCTACAATGAGCAGTTCTTC.

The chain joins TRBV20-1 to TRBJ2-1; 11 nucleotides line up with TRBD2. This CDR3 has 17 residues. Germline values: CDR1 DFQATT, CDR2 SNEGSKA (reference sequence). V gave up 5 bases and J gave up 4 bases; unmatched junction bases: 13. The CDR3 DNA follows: TGCAGTGCTGACCCTCCGATGGGGACTAGCGGTTACAATGAGCAGTTCTTC. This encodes CSADPPMGTSGYNEQFF.

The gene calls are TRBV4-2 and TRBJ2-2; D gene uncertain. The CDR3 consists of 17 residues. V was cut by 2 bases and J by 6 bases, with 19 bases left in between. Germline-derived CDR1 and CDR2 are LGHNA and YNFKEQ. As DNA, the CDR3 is TGTGCCAGCAGCCAACCACCCTCTCCTGCAAGGCCCGGGGAGCTGTTTTTT. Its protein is CASSQPPSPARPGELFF.

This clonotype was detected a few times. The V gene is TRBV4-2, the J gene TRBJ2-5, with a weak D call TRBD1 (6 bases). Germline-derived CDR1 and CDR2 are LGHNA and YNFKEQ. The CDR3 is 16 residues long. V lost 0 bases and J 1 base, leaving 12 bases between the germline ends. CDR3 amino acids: CASSQDSQGVQETQYF. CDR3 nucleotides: TGTGCCAGCAGCCAAGATTCACAGGGCGTCCAAGAGACCCAGTACTTC.

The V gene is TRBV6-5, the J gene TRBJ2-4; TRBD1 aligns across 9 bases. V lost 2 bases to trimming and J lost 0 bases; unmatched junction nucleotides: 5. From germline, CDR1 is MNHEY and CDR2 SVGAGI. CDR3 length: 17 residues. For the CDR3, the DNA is TGTGCCAGCAGTTACGCCAACAGGGGGCAAGCCAAAAACATTCAGTACTTC. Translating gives CASSYANRGQAKNIQYF.

CDR3 in amino acids: CASRGGTGARRGSNQPQHF. DNA for the CDR3: TGTGCCAGTAGGGGGGGGACAGGGGCTCGTAGGGGAAGCAATCAGCCCCAGCATTTT. The rearrangement joins TRBV19 to TRBJ1-5, with 10 bases matching TRBD1. Germline CDR1 LNHDA, CDR2 SQIVND (reference sequence). CDR3 size: 19 residues. V dropped 6 bases and J dropped 1; count of bases not matched to a gene: 15.

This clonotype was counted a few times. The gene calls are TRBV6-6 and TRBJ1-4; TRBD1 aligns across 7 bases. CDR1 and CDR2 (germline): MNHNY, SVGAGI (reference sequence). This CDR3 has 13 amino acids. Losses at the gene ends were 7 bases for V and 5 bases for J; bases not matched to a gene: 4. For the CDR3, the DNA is TGTGCCAGCACGGTCAGGGGGAATGAAAAACTGTTTTTT. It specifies CASTVRGNEKLFF.

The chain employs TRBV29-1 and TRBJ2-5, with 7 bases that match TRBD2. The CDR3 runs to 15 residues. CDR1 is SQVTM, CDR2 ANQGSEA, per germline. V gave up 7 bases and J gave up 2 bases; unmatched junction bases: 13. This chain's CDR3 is CSGEGFSSGQETQYF. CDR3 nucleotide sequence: TGCAGCGGAGAGGGCTTTAGTAGCGGGCAAGAGACCCAGTACTTC. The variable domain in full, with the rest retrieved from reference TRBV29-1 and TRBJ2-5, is SAVISQKPSRDICQRGTSLTIQCQVDSQVTMMFWYRQQPGQSLTLIATANQGSEATYESGFVIDKFPISRPNLTFSTLTVSNMSPEDSSIYLCSGEGFSSGQETQYFGPGTRLLVL.